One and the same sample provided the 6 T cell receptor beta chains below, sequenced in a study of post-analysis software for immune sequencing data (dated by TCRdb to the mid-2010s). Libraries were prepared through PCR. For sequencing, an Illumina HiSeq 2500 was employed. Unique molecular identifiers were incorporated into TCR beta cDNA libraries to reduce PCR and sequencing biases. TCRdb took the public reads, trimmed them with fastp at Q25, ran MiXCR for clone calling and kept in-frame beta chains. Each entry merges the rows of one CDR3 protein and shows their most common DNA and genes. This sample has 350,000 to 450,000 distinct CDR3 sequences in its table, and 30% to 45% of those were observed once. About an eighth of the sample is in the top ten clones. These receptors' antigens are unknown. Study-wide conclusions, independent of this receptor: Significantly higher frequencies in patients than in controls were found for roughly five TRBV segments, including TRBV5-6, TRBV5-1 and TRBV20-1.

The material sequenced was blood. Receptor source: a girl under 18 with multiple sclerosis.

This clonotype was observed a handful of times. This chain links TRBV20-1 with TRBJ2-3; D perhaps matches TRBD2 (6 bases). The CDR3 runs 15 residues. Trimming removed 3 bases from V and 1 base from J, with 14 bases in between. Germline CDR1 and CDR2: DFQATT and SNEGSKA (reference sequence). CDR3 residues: CSASFRGMGTDTQYF. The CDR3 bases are TGCAGTGCTAGTTTCCGGGGGATGGGCACAGATACGCAGTATTTT.

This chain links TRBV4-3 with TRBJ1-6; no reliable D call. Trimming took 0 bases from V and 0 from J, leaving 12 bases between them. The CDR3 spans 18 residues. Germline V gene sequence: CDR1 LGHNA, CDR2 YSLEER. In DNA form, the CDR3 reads TGCGCCAGCAGCCAAGATACCGCAGGCAGCTCCTATAATTCACCCCTCCACTTT. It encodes CASSQDTAGSSYNSPLHF.

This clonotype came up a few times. The CDR3 sequence: CASSLSTGNEQFF. The CDR3 DNA is TGTGCCAGCAGCCTCAGCACGGGCAATGAGCAGTTCTTC. V is TRBV7-3 and J is TRBJ2-1; no firm D call. Germline values: CDR1 SGHTA, CDR2 FQGTGA. The CDR3 spans 13 residues. Trimming left V 5 bases short and J 6 bases short, with 11 bases between. The whole variable domain, filled in from reference TRBV7-3 and TRBJ2-1, reads GAGVSQTPSNKVTEKGKYVELRCDPISGHTALYWYRQSLGQGPEFLIYFQGTGAADDSGLPNDRFFAVRPEGSVSTLKIQRTERGDSAVYLCASSLSTGNEQFFGPGTRLTVL.

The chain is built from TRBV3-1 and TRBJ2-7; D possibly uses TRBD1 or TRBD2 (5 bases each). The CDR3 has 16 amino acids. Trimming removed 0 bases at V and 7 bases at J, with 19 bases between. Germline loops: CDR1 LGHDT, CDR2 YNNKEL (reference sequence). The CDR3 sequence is CASSQEGDGLLREQYF. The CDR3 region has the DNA TGTGCCAGCAGCCAAGAGGGGGACGGATTACTACGGGAGCAGTACTTC.

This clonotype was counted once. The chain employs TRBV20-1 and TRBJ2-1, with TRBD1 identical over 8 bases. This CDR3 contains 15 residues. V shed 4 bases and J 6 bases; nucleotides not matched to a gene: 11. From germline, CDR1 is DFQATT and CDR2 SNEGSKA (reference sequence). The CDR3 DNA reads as TGCAGTGCTACCCTTGGGACAGGACCCGGCAATGAGCAGTTCTTC. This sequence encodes CSATLGTGPGNEQFF.

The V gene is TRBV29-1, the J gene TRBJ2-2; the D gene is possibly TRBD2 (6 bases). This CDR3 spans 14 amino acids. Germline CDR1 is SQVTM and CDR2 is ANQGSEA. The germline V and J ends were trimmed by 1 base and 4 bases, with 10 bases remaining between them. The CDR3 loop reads CSVEGGDPTGELFF. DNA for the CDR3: TGCAGCGTTGAAGGCGGGGACCCCACCGGGGAGCTGTTTTTT.